This TCR beta chain stems from a study of shared clonotypes between healthy human individuals. Between the trimmed V and J ends, which lost 3 bases and 5 bases, there was a span of 11 bases. Germline V gives CDR1 SNHLY, CDR2 FYNNEI. This CDR3 contains 13 residues. Assay: immunoSEQ multiplex PCR; the TCRdb copy retains only in-frame clones and omits some. Altogether some 1 million clones are present, about 75% being singletons, with the ten largest covering approximately 1.5%. The J gene is TRBJ2-7, the V gene TRBV2, with a tentative D call TRBD2 (6 bases). The receptor comes from a man aged 18 to 29 in good health. Sequencing used memory CD4+ T cells sorted from blood. Specified subset: CD45RA-negative fraction. CDR3 loop: CASSDREVDEQYF. The CDR3 DNA sequence: TGTGCCAGCAGTGACAGGGAGGTCGACGAGCAGTACTTC.